Shown below are 21 T cell receptor beta chains from a single sample sequenced in a study of control samples from healthy donors and cancer patients. Assay used: immunoSEQ multiplex PCR; TCRdb lists only in-frame clones, some missing. The table includes over 150,000 clones, 94% detected once. The specimen was blood. Source of these receptors: a woman under 30 in good health.

CDR3 sequence reads: CASSQEEETSGRKTQYF. For the CDR3, the DNA is TGTGCCAGCAGCCAAGAAGAGGAGACTAGCGGCCGAAAGACCCAGTACTTC. The rearrangement joins TRBV14 to TRBJ2-5; 9 nucleotides agree with TRBD2. CDR3 size: 17 residues. The trim removed 0 bases at V and 6 bases at J, leaving 11 bases unmatched. The germline V gene has CDR1 SGHDN and CDR2 FVKESK.

The genes are TRBV6-1 and TRBJ2-7; 8 bases are a match to TRBD2. J lost 5 bases, V lost 0 bases, and 6 bases had no gene match. Germline-derived CDR1 and CDR2 are MNHNS and SASEGT. The CDR3 consists of 15 residues. The CDR3 nucleotides are TGTGCCAGCAGTGAAGCATCGGGAGGGCCCGACGAGCAGTACTTC. It translates to CASSEASGGPDEQYF.

V gene TRBV7-2 combines with J gene TRBJ1-2; D is possibly TRBD1 (5 bases). This CDR3 contains 13 residues. Germline V CDR1 and CDR2: SGHTA, FQGNSA. V gave up 5 bases and J gave up 8 bases, with 15 bases separating them. The CDR3 is CASSKEGLLGYTF. For the CDR3, the DNA is TGTGCCAGCAGCAAGGAGGGACTTCTGGGCTACACCTTC.

V and J are TRBV7-9 and TRBJ1-1; no clear D. CDR3 size: 13 residues. From germline, CDR1 is SEHNR and CDR2 FQNEAQ (reference sequence). V lost 3 bases and J 0 bases, leaving 5 bases between the germline ends. The CDR3 is CASSFEVNTEAFF. Here the CDR3 DNA reads TGTGCCAGCAGCTTTGAGGTGAACACTGAAGCTTTCTTT.

The chain employs TRBV12-3 or TRBV12-4 and TRBJ1-1; D is unresolved. The CDR3 runs 11 residues. V was clipped by 1 base and J by 11 bases, with 8 bases between them. The CDR3 bases are TGTGCCAGCAGTTTAGGGGGTAGGGCTTTCTTT. Translated, it gives CASSLGGRAFF.

This chain connects TRBV9 to TRBJ2-3; D could derive from TRBD1 or TRBD2 (6 bases each). The germline gives CDR1 SGDLS, CDR2 YYNGEE. V was pared by 0 bases and J by 9 bases, with 14 bases between. The CDR3 has 14 amino acids. The DNA for the CDR3 is TGTGCCAGCAGCGTAGAAGGGGGAGGAGGAACGCAGTATTTT. Translated, it gives CASSVEGGGGTQYF.

This clone appeared a single time. Additional DNA sequences in this sample encode the identical CDR3. The gene calls are TRBV19 and TRBJ2-5; possible D gene TRBD1, 6 bases. The length of the CDR3 is 13 residues. V shed 1 base and J shed 5 bases, with 8 bases lying between them. Germline-derived CDR1 and CDR2 are LNHDA and SQIVND (reference sequence). CDR3: CASSIARGETQYF. DNA of the CDR3: TGTGCCAGTAGTATAGCTAGGGGGGAGACCCAGTACTTC.

This chain connects TRBV6-5 to TRBJ1-4; D might be TRBD1 (6 bases). The CDR3 sequence is 14 residues long. Trimming cost V 5 bases and J 3 bases, with 10 bases left between them. Germline loops: CDR1 MNHEY, CDR2 SVGAGI. The CDR3 sequence: CASSRGTPNEKLFF. In DNA form, the CDR3 reads TGTGCCAGCAGTCGTGGGACACCTAATGAAAAACTGTTTTTT.

This chain joins TRBV7-2 and TRBJ2-5, with D possibly being TRBD1 or TRBD2 (5 bases each). Germline lookup yields CDR1 SGHTA and CDR2 FQGNSA. This CDR3 has 13 amino acids. Trimming stripped 5 bases from V and 6 bases from J, with 13 bases between. CDR3 sequence: CASSRDGAQTQYF. The CDR3 DNA sequence: TGTGCCAGCAGCCGGGACGGTGCACAGACCCAGTACTTC. The full variable domain, rest sourced from reference TRBV7-2 and TRBJ2-5, is GAGVSQSPSNKVTEKGKDVELRCDPISGHTALYWYRQSLGQGLEFLIYFQGNSAPDKSGLPSDRFSAERTGGSVSTLTIQRTQQEDSAVYLCASSRDGAQTQYFGPGTRLLVL.

V usage is TRBV2 and J usage is TRBJ1-1; D might be TRBD1 (6 bases). Looked up from germline, CDR1 is SNHLY and CDR2 is FYNNEI. Trimming took 4 bases from V and 6 from J, leaving 12 bases between them. This CDR3 contains 13 residues. The CDR3 loop reads CASSGGGAAEAFF. The CDR3 DNA reads as TGTGCCAGCAGTGGAGGGGGGGCGGCTGAAGCTTTCTTT.

This chain uses TRBV7-9 with TRBJ2-1; TRBD1 is a possible D gene (6 bases). Germline V gene data show CDR1 as SEHNR and CDR2 as FQNEAQ (reference sequence). V was pared by 8 bases and J by 12 bases, with 17 bases between. There are 12 residues in the CDR3. The CDR3 sequence is CASSRDKAWQFF. In DNA form, the CDR3 reads TGTGCCAGCTCCCGGGACAAGGCTTGGCAGTTCTTC. Variable domain in full (rest from reference TRBV7-9 and TRBJ2-1): DTGVSQNPRHKITKRGQNVTFRCDPISEHNRLYWYRQTLGQGPEFLTYFQNEAQLEKSRLLSDRFSAERPKGSFSTLEIQRTEQGDSAMYLCASSRDKAWQFFGPGTRLTVL.

The chain has TRBV7-2 and TRBJ2-7, with D unresolved. Germline loops: CDR1 SGHTA, CDR2 FQGNSA. V was trimmed by 2 bases and J by 10 bases, leaving 15 bases between them. The length of the CDR3 is 13 residues. The CDR3 reads CASSLPPAGEQYF. Here the CDR3 DNA reads TGTGCCAGCAGCTTACCTCCGGCTGGGGAACAGTACTTC.

The rearrangement uses TRBV2 and TRBJ1-2, with 7 bases fitting TRBD1. From germline, CDR1 is SNHLY and CDR2 FYNNEI. This CDR3 spans 14 amino acids. V was pared by 6 bases and J by 5 bases, with 9 bases of the junction left unmatched. The CDR3 sequence: CASRLTLGQYGYTF. In nucleotides, the CDR3 is TGTGCCAGCAGATTAACCTTGGGACAGTATGGCTACACCTTC.

V usage is TRBV6-5 and J usage is TRBJ1-6; the match to TRBD1 covers 7 bases. Looked up from germline, CDR1 is MNHEY and CDR2 is SVGAGI. Germline trimming cut 6 bases from V and 8 bases from J; bases unmatched to any gene: 7. The CDR3 contains 14 residues. The CDR3 spells CASSRDSLYSPLHF. The CDR3 DNA reads as TGTGCCAGCAGCCGGGACAGCCTTTATTCACCCCTCCACTTT.

The chain couples TRBV18 to TRBJ2-3; D unclear. The germline V gene encodes CDR1 KGHSH and CDR2 LQKENI. The CDR3 loop spans 15 amino acids. V lost 3 bases and J lost 2, with 12 bases in between. The CDR3 nucleotides read TGTGCCAGCTCACCCCAACTCTCCCTCACAGATACGCAGTATTTT. This codes for CASSPQLSLTDTQYF.

This chain links TRBV2 with TRBJ2-7; TRBD2 aligns across 8 bases. Germline CDR1 reads SNHLY; CDR2 reads FYNNEI. V was pared by 5 bases and J by 3 bases, with 21 bases of the junction left unmatched. CDR3 length: 19 residues. CDR3 protein: CASSPKVIGSGGPHYEQYF. In nucleotides, the CDR3 is TGTGCCAGCAGTCCTAAGGTAATCGGAAGCGGGGGCCCCCACTACGAGCAGTACTTC. The full variable domain, with the rest looked up from reference TRBV2 and TRBJ2-7, is EPEVTQTPSHQVTQMGQEVILRCVPISNHLYFYWYRQILGQKVEFLVSFYNNEISEKSEIFDDQFSVERPDGSNFTLKIRSTKLEDSAMYFCASSPKVIGSGGPHYEQYFGPGTRLTVT.

The chain carries TRBV27 and TRBJ2-2; tentatively, D is TRBD1 (6 bases). V was shortened by 2 bases and J by 6 bases, with 10 bases between the two germline ends. The CDR3 consists of 14 residues. The V gene's germline CDR1 is MNHEY and CDR2 SMNVEV (reference sequence). CDR3 loop: CASSLNRAAGELFF. Here the CDR3 DNA reads TGTGCCAGCAGTTTAAACAGGGCTGCCGGGGAGCTGTTTTTT.

This clone is a singleton in its sample. This chain links TRBV7-9 with TRBJ1-6; possible D gene TRBD1, 6 bases. Trimming removed 1 base from V and 2 bases from J, with 18 bases in between. The length of the CDR3 is 19 residues. CDR1 SEHNR and CDR2 FQNEAQ come from the germline V gene (reference sequence). The CDR3 DNA sequence: TGTGCCAGCAGCTTAGGCGGAGACAGGATGTGGCCCTATAATTCACCCCTCCACTTT. Translation gives CASSLGGDRMWPYNSPLHF.

V gene TRBV5-1 combines with J gene TRBJ2-2, with 7 bases fitting TRBD1. CDR3 size: 16 residues. V lost 4 bases to trimming and J lost 3 bases; unmatched junction nucleotides: 9. The V gene's germline CDR1 is SGHRS and CDR2 YFSETQ. The CDR3 sequence is CASSDHRQGDTGELFF. CDR3 sequence (DNA): TGCGCCAGCAGCGACCATCGACAGGGAGACACCGGGGAGCTGTTTTTT.

CDR3 protein: CASSPLRGRTNEQFF. The CDR3 DNA sequence: TGTGCCAGCAGCCCCCTTCGAGGCAGGACGAATGAGCAGTTCTTC. V and J are TRBV11-2 and TRBJ2-1; no firm D call. In germline, CDR1 is SGHAT, CDR2 FQNNGV. The CDR3 length is 15 residues. Trimming removed 5 bases at V and 7 bases at J, with 18 bases between.

This sequence joins TRBV2 and TRBJ2-5; D is unclear. The CDR3 spans 13 residues. Per the germline V gene, CDR1 is SNHLY and CDR2 is FYNNEI. V was shortened by 4 bases and J by 2 bases, with 8 bases between the two germline ends. CDR3 protein: CASSVDLQETQYF. As DNA, the CDR3 is TGTGCCAGCAGTGTAGACTTACAAGAGACCCAGTACTTC.